This T cell receptor beta chain was documented in a study of blood T cell repertoires in COVID-19. CDR1 LGHDT and CDR2 YNNKEL come from the germline V gene (reference sequence). The CDR3 loop spans 15 amino acids. Trimming removed 0 bases from V and 0 bases from J, with 8 bases in between. As handled by the study authors: Nucleated cell number was recorded as an estimate derived from reference gene primer amplification. Sequencing was performed with immunoSEQ multiplex PCR; in TCRdb, only in-frame clones are kept and a portion is missing. That table supplies the V and J calls and clone size; D and trimming were determined from the DNA. The sample yields 50,000 to 70,000 clones, about 75% seen once.

The TCR was taken from a man aged 45-65 years with active or convalescent COVID-19. The sequenced sample consisted of peripheral blood. The chain joins TRBV3-1 (or the pseudogene TRBV3-2) to TRBJ1-1, with D unclear. The CDR3 region has the DNA TGTGCCAGCAGCCAAGATCCGTCGGTGAACACTGAAGCTTTCTTT. Translated: CASSQDPSVNTEAFF.